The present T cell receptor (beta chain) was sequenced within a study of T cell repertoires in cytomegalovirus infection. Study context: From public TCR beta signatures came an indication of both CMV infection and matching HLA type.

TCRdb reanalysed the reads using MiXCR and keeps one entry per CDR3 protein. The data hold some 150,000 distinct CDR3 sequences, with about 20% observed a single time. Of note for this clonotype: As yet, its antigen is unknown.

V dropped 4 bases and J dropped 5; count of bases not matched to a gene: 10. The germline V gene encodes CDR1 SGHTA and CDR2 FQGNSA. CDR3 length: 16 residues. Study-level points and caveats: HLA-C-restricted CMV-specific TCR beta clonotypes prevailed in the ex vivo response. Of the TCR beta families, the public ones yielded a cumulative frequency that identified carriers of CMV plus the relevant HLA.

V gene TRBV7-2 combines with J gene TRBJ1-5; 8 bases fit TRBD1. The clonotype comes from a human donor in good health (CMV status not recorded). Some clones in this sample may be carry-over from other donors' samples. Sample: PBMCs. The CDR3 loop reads CASSSRRTGNHQPQHF. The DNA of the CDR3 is TGTGCCAGCAGCTCACGTAGGACAGGGAATCATCAGCCCCAGCATTTT.